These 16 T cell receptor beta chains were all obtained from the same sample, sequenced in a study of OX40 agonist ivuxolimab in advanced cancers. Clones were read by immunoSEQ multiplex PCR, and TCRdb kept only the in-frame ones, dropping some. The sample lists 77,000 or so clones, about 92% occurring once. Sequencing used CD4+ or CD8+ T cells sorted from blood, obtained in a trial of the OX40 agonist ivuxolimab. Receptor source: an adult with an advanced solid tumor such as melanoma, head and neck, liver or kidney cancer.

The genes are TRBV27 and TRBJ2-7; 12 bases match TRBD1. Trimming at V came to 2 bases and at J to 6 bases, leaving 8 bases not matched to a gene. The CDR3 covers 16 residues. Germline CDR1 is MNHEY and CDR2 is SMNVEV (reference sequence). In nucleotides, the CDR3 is TGTGCCAGCAGTTTAAATCCGGGACAGGGGGCTGGCGAGCAGTACTTC. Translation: CASSLNPGQGAGEQYF.

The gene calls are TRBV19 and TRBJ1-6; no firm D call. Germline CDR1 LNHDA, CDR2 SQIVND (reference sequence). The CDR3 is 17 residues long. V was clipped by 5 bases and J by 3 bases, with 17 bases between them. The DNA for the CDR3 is TGTGCCAGTAGTGCCCTAGGAACACCGTACTATAATTCACCCCTCCACTTT. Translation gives CASSALGTPYYNSPLHF.

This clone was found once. The CDR3 here is CASSVGQGAGQPQHF. CDR3 DNA: TGTGCCAGCAGCGTCGGACAGGGGGCAGGTCAGCCCCAGCATTTT. The V call is TRBV9, the J call TRBJ1-5, with TRBD1 matching 11 bases. Germline trimming cut 2 bases from V and 6 bases from J; bases unmatched to any gene: 4. This CDR3 has 15 amino acids. The germline CDR1 and CDR2 sequences are SGDLS and YYNGEE.

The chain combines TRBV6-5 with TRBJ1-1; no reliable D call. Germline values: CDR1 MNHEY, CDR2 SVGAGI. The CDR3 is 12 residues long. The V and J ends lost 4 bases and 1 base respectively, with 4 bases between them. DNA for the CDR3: TGTGCCAGCAGTTTTGGGAACACTGAAGCTTTCTTT. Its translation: CASSFGNTEAFF.

CDR3 nucleotides: TGTGCCAGCAGCCCCAGGGTCGGCCACTATGGCTACACCTTC. Its translation: CASSPRVGHYGYTF. J is TRBJ1-2 and V is TRBV14, with a possible D match to TRBD1 (5 bases). The germline V gene has CDR1 SGHDN and CDR2 FVKESK. V was pared by 4 bases and J by 3 bases, with 12 bases between. The CDR3 consists of 14 residues.

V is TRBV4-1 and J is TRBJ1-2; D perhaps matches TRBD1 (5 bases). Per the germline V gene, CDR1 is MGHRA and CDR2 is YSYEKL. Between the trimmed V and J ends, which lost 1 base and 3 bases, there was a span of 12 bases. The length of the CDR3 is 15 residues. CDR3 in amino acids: CASSQVKGGDYGYTF. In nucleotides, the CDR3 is TGCGCCAGCAGCCAAGTCAAGGGAGGGGACTATGGCTACACCTTC.

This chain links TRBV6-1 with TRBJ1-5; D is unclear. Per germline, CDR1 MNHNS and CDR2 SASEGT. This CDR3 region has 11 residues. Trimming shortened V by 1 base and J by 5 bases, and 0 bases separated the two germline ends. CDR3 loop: CASSEDQPQHF. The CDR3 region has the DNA TGTGCCAGCAGTGAAGATCAGCCCCAGCATTTT.

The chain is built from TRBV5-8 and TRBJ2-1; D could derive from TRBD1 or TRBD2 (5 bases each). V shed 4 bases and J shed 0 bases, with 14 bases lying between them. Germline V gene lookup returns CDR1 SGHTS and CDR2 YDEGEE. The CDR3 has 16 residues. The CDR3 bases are TGTGCCAGCAGCCCCCCGGGACCCCACTCCTACAATGAGCAGTTCTTC. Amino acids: CASSPPGPHSYNEQFF.

This chain's CDR3 is CASGRDAGHTF. The CDR3 nucleotides are TGTGCCAGCGGACGGGACGCGGGCCACACCTTC. The chain uses TRBV7-8 and TRBJ1-2; a weak D match, TRBD1 (5 bases). The CDR3 is 11 amino acids. The germline V gene encodes CDR1 SGHVS and CDR2 FQNEAQ. Trimming removed 8 bases at V and 12 bases at J, with 16 bases between.

This chain's CDR3 is CASSLVKRRGPEAFF. Written as DNA, the CDR3 is TGTGCCAGCAGCTTAGTTAAGCGGCGGGGACCTGAAGCTTTCTTT. The chain joins TRBV7-9 to TRBJ1-1; a possible D gene is TRBD1 (5 bases). Per the germline V gene, CDR1 is SEHNR and CDR2 is FQNEAQ (reference sequence). V lost 1 base, J lost 6 bases, and 15 bases lay in between. The CDR3 loop spans 15 amino acids.

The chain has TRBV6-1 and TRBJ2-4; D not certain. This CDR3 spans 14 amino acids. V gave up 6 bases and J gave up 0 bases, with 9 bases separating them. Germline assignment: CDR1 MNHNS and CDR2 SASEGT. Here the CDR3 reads CASSAPPAKNIQYF. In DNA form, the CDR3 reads TGTGCCAGCAGCGCCCCACCAGCCAAAAACATTCAGTACTTC.

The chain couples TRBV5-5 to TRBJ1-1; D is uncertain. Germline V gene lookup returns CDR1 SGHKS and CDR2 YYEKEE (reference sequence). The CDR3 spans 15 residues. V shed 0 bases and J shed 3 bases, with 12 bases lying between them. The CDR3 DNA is TGTGCCAGCAGCTTGGCCGACACCTTCTACACTGAAGCTTTCTTT. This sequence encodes CASSLADTFYTEAFF.

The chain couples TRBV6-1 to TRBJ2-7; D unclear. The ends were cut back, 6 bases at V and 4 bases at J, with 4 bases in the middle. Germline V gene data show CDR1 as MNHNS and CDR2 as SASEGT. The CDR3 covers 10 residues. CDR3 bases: TGTGCCAGCAGGGGTTACGAGCAGTACTTC. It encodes CASRGYEQYF.

This CDR3 is CASSQAGLTNEKLFF. CDR3 in DNA: TGTGCCAGCAGCCAAGCAGGGCTCACTAATGAAAAACTGTTTTTT. The chain has TRBV4-2 and TRBJ1-4; possible D gene TRBD1, 5 bases. Trimming cost V 1 base and J 2 bases, with 8 bases left between them. The CDR3 contains 15 residues. Germline-derived CDR1 and CDR2 are LGHNA and YNFKEQ.

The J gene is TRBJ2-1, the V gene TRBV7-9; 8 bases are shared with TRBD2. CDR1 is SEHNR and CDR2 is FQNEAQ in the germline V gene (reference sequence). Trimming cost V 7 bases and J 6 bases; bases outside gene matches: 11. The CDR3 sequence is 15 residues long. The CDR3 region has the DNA TGTGCCAGCACCACGGGGGGGATCTCGGCCAATGAGCAGTTCTTC. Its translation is CASTTGGISANEQFF.

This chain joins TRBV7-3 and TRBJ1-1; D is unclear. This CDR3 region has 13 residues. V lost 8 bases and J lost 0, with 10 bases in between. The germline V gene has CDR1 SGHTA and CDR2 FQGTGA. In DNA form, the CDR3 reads TGTGCCAGCGGAACAGAATTGAACACTGAAGCTTTCTTT. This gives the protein CASGTELNTEAFF.